The present entry profiles one T cell receptor beta chain with its context. cDNA came from roughly 0.5 to 1 ug RNA primed by random hexamers. Amplification of TCR beta CDR3 was carried out by immunoSEQ multiplex PCR, which covered 54 Vbeta and 13 Jbeta segments. From the immunoSEQ multiplex PCR reads, TCRdb called clonotypes with MiXCR, one entry per CDR3 protein. Here the sample spans roughly 190,000 distinct CDR3 sequences, roughly nine tenths being singletons. CDR3 length: 14 amino acids. J was trimmed by 8 bases and V by 10 bases; bases with no gene match: 13. Germline CDR1 and CDR2: SGHNT and YYREEE (reference sequence). The sample originates from a study of CD8 T cells in Susac syndrome. At the level of the study: Patients with Susac syndrome were, at the time of blood collection, therapy-naive, maintained on corticosteroids, or maintained on intravenous immunoglobulin alone.

From blood CD8+ and CD4+ T cells, the TCR beta chain was sequenced. V usage is TRBV5-4 and J usage is TRBJ1-4; 8 bases are shared with TRBD1. Specimen: CD4+ T cells from PBMCs. The TCR was taken from a human donor with Susac syndrome. The CDR3, as DNA: TGTGCCTCTACCCTAGCAGGGGGCCAGGAAAAACTGTTTTTT. Translating gives CASTLAGGQEKLFF.